Described below is a single T cell receptor beta chain sequence and its context. Its antigen is currently unknown. The data were taken from a study of human T cells and chemical hapten exposure. Study-level background: Patches that contained 0.01% DPC were applied to the upper back and read at 6 days. Study-wide points: Given that the donors had alopecia, their immune response may differ from that seen in healthy people.

Time point noted: patch test 3, about 24 weeks after DPC sensitization. The treatment: therapeutic diphenylcyclopropenone sensitization with weekly scalp DPC. CDR1 and CDR2 (germline): GTSNPN, SVGIG (reference sequence). V dropped 1 base and J dropped 6 bases, with 8 bases sitting between them. The CDR3 contains 12 residues. MiXCR was run by TCRdb on the RACE reads, yielding one entry per CDR3 protein. The data hold about 160,000 distinct CDR3 sequences, with around a quarter observed a single time. Material: whole blood, obtained in connection with sensitization to the hapten diphenylcyclopropenone (DPC). The chain combines TRBV30 with TRBJ2-3; D unresolved. The receptor comes from a woman aged 18 to 35 with alopecia areata. Some clones in this sample may be carry-over from other donors' samples. The CDR3 coding sequence is TGTGCCTGGAGTGCGTTAAAGGATACGCAGTATTTT. Amino acid sequence: CAWSALKDTQYF.